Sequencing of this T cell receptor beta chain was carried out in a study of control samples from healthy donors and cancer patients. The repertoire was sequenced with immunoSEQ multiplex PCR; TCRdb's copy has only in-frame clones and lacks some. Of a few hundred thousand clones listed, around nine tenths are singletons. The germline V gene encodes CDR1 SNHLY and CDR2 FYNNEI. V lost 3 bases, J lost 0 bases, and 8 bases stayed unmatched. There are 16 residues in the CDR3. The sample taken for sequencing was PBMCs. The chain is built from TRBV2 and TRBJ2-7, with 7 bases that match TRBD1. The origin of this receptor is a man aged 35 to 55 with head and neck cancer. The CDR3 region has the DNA TGTGCCAGCAGTGAGGGGGACAGCTATTACTCCTACGAGCAGTACTTC. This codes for CASSEGDSYYSYEQYF.